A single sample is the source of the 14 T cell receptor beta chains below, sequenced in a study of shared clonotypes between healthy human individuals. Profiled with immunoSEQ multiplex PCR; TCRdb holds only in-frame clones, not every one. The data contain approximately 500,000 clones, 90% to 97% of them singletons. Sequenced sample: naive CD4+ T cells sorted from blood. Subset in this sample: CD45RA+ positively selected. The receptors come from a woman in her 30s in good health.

As DNA, the CDR3 is TGTGCCAGTAGAGGGCGGGGTCAGCCCCAGCATTTT. This encodes CASRGRGQPQHF. The V and J genes are TRBV19 and TRBJ1-5, with no clear D. The germline V gene has CDR1 LNHDA and CDR2 SQIVND (reference sequence). This CDR3 contains 12 residues. Trimming pared 6 bases from V and 6 bases from J, leaving 9 bases between.

The CDR3 DNA follows: TGTGCCAGTAGGGACACGGACTATGGCTACACCTTC. Translation gives CASRDTDYGYTF. The chain links TRBV19 to TRBJ1-2, with D perhaps TRBD1 (5 bases). The CDR3 contains 12 residues. The V end lost 6 bases, the J end lost 3 bases, and 8 bases lay between the germline ends. Germline values: CDR1 LNHDA, CDR2 SQIVND (reference sequence).

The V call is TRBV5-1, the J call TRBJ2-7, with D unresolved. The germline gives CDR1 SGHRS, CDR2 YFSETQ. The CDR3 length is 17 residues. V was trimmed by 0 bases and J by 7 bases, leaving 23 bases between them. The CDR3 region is CASSLGSSLLGLGEQYF. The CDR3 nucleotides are TGCGCCAGCAGCTTGGGATCCTCCCTTTTAGGCCTTGGGGAGCAGTACTTC.

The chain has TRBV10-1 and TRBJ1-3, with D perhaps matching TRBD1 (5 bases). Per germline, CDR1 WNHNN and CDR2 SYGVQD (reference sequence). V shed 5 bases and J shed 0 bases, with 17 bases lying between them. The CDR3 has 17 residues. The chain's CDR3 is CASSNSAGTDSGNTIYF. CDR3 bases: TGCGCCAGCAGTAACTCGGCCGGGACGGACTCTGGAAACACCATATATTTT.

CDR3 protein: CASSANPVGQGRYEQYF. In DNA, the CDR3 is TGCGCCAGCAGCGCAAACCCCGTTGGACAGGGTCGATACGAGCAGTACTTC. The chain combines TRBV5-1 with TRBJ2-7; 8 nucleotides line up with TRBD1. Germline CDR1 reads SGHRS; CDR2 reads YFSETQ. The CDR3 extends over 17 amino acids. The V segment lost 4 bases and the J segment 4 bases; nucleotides outside the gene matches: 16. Variable domain in full (rest from reference TRBV5-1 and TRBJ2-7): KAGVTQTPRYLIKTRGQQVTLSCSPISGHRSVSWYQQTPGQGLQFLFEYFSETQRNKGNFPGRFSGRQFSNSRSEMNVSTLELGDSALYLCASSANPVGQGRYEQYFGPGTRLTVT.

The CDR3 coding sequence is TGTGCCAGCAGTTTAAGGAGATCCTACGAGCAGTACTTC. Residues: CASSLRRSYEQYF. This chain links TRBV28 with TRBJ2-7; D ambiguous. CDR1 is MDHEN and CDR2 is SYDVKM in the germline V gene. The CDR3 spans 13 residues. Trimming cost V 2 bases and J 1 base, with 6 bases left between them.

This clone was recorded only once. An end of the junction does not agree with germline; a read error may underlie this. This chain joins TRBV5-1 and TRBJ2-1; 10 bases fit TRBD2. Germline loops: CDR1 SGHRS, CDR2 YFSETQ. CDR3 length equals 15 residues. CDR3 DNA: TGCACCAGCAGCTTGATGGGACTAGCGTCAAATGAGCAGTTCTTC. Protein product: CTSSLMGLASNEQFF.

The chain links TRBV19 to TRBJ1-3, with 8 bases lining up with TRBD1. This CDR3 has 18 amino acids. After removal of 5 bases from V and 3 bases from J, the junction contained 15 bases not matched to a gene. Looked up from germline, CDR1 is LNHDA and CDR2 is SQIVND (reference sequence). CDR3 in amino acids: CASSPGQGGWLGGNTIYF. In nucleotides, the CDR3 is TGTGCCAGTAGTCCCGGACAGGGTGGATGGCTTGGTGGAAACACCATATATTTT.

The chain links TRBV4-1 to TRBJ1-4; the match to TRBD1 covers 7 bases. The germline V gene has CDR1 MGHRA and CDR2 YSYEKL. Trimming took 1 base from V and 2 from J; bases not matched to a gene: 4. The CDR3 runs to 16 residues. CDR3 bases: TGCGCCAGCAGCCAAGCGACAGGGAACACTAATGAAAAACTGTTTTTT. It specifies CASSQATGNTNEKLFF.

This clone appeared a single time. The CDR3 DNA reads as TGCGCCAGCAGCTGGGCACTAGCGAACCGTACCTACGAGCAGTACTTC. Translated: CASSWALANRTYEQYF. The chain joins TRBV5-1 to TRBJ2-5, with 7 bases lining up with TRBD2. The tail of the sequence fits TRBJ2-7 better, so the J call may be wrong. The germline CDR1 and CDR2 sequences are SGHRS and YFSETQ. CDR3 size: 16 residues.

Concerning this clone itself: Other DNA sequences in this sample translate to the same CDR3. The CDR3 loop is CASSYSGATNEKLFF. The CDR3 DNA sequence: TGTGCCAGCAGTTACTCGGGAGCAACTAATGAAAAACTGTTTTTT. The chain employs TRBV6-6 and TRBJ1-4; D gene ambiguous. Deletions cut 0 bases from V and 0 bases from J, with 5 bases between. CDR1 and CDR2 from the germline V gene are MNHNY and SVGAGI (reference sequence). The CDR3 is made up of 15 amino acids.

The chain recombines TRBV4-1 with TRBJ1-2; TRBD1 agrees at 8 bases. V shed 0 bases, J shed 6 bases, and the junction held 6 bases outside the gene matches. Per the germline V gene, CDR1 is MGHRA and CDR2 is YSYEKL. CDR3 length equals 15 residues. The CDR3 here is CASSQERQGANGYTF. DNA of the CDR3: TGCGCCAGCAGCCAAGAGAGGCAGGGGGCTAATGGCTACACCTTC.

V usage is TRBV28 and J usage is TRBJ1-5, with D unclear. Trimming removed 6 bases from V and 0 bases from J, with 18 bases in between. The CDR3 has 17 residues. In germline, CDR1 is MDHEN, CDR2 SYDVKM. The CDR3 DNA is TGTGCCAGCAGATCCGATCCCATATCGTATAGCAATCAGCCCCAGCATTTT. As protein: CASRSDPISYSNQPQHF.

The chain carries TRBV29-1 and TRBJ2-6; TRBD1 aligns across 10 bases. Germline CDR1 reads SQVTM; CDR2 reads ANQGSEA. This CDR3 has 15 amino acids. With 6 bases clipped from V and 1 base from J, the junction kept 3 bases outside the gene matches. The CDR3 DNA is TGCAGCGTCAGGGACAGGGGATCTGGGGCCAACGTCCTGACTTTC. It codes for CSVRDRGSGANVLTF.